Presented here are 2 T cell receptor beta chains from one specimen sequenced in a study of shared clonotypes between healthy human individuals (dated by TCRdb to 2019 to 2021). Libraries were made using the immunoSEQ multiplex PCR assay. TCRdb re-hosts the immuneACCESS table, in-frame sequences only. Its copies lack some clones; in the studies checked, an unresolved V gene accounts for under half of them, and the cause for the rest is not known. For this sample the table gives millions of clones, of which 95% were detected only once. The ten largest account for 0.1% to 0.15% of the sample. The sequencing sample was made of naive CD4+ T cells sorted from blood. What this sample's cell subset or site label stands for: CD45RA+ positively selected. These receptors were obtained from a man aged 18 to 30 in good health.

The chain couples TRBV19 to TRBJ1-6; D gene ambiguous. CDR3 length equals 15 residues. V was clipped by 6 bases and J by 2 bases, with 11 bases between them. Germline assignment: CDR1 LNHDA and CDR2 SQIVND (reference sequence). The CDR3 nucleotides read TGTGCCAGTAGCCCCCACGAGCCCTATAATTCACCCCTCCACTTT. It translates to CASSPHEPYNSPLHF.

The chain has TRBV10-1 and TRBJ2-5, with 10 nucleotides matching TRBD1. With the DNA end fitting TRBJ2-7 better, the J assignment may be wrong. Germline CDR1 WNHNN, CDR2 SYGVQD (reference sequence). This CDR3 is 15 amino acids long. The CDR3 DNA is TGCGCCAGCAGTGCCTCCGGGACAGGGGCTTACGAGCAGTACTTC. Translated: CASSASGTGAYEQYF.